A single sample gave rise to the 27 T cell receptor beta chains below, sequenced in a study of shared clonotypes between healthy human individuals. Some clones are missing from TCRdb's copy, which holds only in-frame ones; the method was immunoSEQ multiplex PCR. The sample lists about 2.4 million clones; approximately 94% were seen once. The sample consisted of naive CD4+ T cells from PBMCs. The subset is: CD45RA+ positively selected. These receptors originate from a man younger than 30 in good health. Some clones in this sample may be carry-over from other donors' samples.

This clone was seen just once. The chain recombines TRBV4-1 with TRBJ2-7, with TRBD2 matching over 9 bases. There are 17 residues in the CDR3. The junction had 11 bases not matched to a gene; V was cut back by 1 base and J by 4 bases. Germline V lookup: CDR1 MGHRA, CDR2 YSYEKL. This chain's CDR3 is CASSQVSSGSNFYEQYF. The DNA for the CDR3 is TGCGCCAGCAGCCAAGTGAGTAGCGGGAGTAATTTTTACGAGCAGTACTTC.

The chain carries TRBV7-2 and TRBJ2-5; 12 bases map to TRBD2. The germline gives CDR1 SGHTA, CDR2 FQGNSA. The CDR3 has 17 residues. Trimming cost V 2 bases and J 3 bases; bases outside gene matches: 7. CDR3 in DNA: TGTGCCAGCAGCTTATTTTTAACTAGCGGGGGGAAAGAGACCCAGTACTTC. Protein: CASSLFLTSGGKETQYF.

The chain links TRBV5-1 to TRBJ2-5; 7 bases are a match to TRBD2. Germline V CDR1 and CDR2: SGHRS, YFSETQ. The CDR3 is 15 amino acids. V lost 2 bases, J lost 2 bases, and 6 bases stayed unmatched. CDR3 region: CASSFASGVQETQYF. For the CDR3, the DNA is TGCGCCAGCAGCTTTGCTAGCGGAGTTCAAGAGACCCAGTACTTC.

Comment on this clone: The junction differs from germline at one of its ends, possibly a read error. The V call is TRBV28, the J call TRBJ2-7; D might be TRBD2 (6 bases). There are 12 residues in the CDR3. The germline CDR1 and CDR2 sequences are MDHEN and SYDVKM. CDR3 sequence reads: CATSRERAEQYF. The CDR3 nucleotides read TGTGCCACCAGTCGGGAGCGCGCCGAGCAGTACTTC.

The CDR3 nucleotides are TGTGCCAGCAGGGACCTAGCGGGAGGGCGGAATGAGCAGTTCTTC. Amino acids: CASRDLAGGRNEQFF. The chain has TRBV6-5 and TRBJ2-1, with 12 positions matching TRBD2. V lost 6 bases and J lost 7; bases outside the gene matches: 7. This CDR3 contains 15 residues. Germline V lookup: CDR1 MNHEY, CDR2 SVGAGI.

As to this clone: Other DNA sequences of this sample code for an identical CDR3. For the CDR3, the DNA is TGTGCCAGCAGTTTACTTACTGAAGCTTTCTTT. Translated, it gives CASSLLTEAFF. The V and J genes are TRBV28 and TRBJ1-1; D remains ambiguous. Trimming shortened V by 2 bases and J by 5 bases, and 3 bases separated the two germline ends. The germline V gene encodes CDR1 MDHEN and CDR2 SYDVKM. The CDR3 is 11 residues long.

V is TRBV5-1 and J is TRBJ1-1; perhaps TRBD1 as D (6 bases). In germline, CDR1 is SGHRS, CDR2 YFSETQ. The CDR3 covers 15 residues. The germline V and J ends were trimmed by 4 bases and 3 bases, with 16 bases remaining between them. CDR3 region: CASSVSGGRYTEAFF. The DNA of the CDR3 is TGCGCCAGCAGCGTTTCGGGGGGCAGGTACACTGAAGCTTTCTTT.

The chain joins TRBV11-3 to TRBJ1-3, with no clear D. The V gene lost 4 bases and the J gene lost 0 bases, with 13 bases spanning the gap. Germline values: CDR1 SGHNT, CDR2 YENEEA. This CDR3 is built from 16 residues. The CDR3 bases are TGTGCCAGCAGCTATGCTTCCGGAGGCTCTGGAAACACCATATATTTT. Translating gives CASSYASGGSGNTIYF. Supplemented by reference TRBV11-3 and TRBJ1-3, the full variable domain reads EAGVVQSPRYKIIEKKQPVAFWCNPISGHNTLYWYLQNLGQGPELLIRYENEEAVDDSQLPKDRFSAERLKGVDSTLKIQPAELGDSAVYLCASSYASGGSGNTIYFGEGSWLTVV.

The chain is built from TRBV30 and TRBJ2-1; 8 bases line up with TRBD1. The CDR3 totals 15 residues. Trimming cost V 0 bases and J 0 bases; bases outside gene matches: 1. Germline V gene lookup returns CDR1 GTSNPN and CDR2 SVGIG (reference sequence). The CDR3 nucleotides read TGTGCCTGGAGTGTGGGGACAGGCTCCTACAATGAGCAGTTCTTC. This translates into CAWSVGTGSYNEQFF.

The chain carries TRBV28 and TRBJ2-2; maybe TRBD1 (6 bases). The CDR3 runs to 14 residues. V was clipped by 2 bases and J by 7 bases, with 11 bases between them. Germline values: CDR1 MDHEN, CDR2 SYDVKM. In DNA, the CDR3 is TGTGCCAGCAGTTTAGGGGGCAGGATCGGGGAGCTGTTTTTT. This codes for CASSLGGRIGELFF.

J is TRBJ1-2 and V is TRBV6-1; the D is unclear. V was pared by 0 bases and J by 0 bases, with 8 bases between. This CDR3 has 15 amino acids. Germline assignment: CDR1 MNHNS and CDR2 SASEGT. The CDR3 DNA sequence: TGTGCCAGCAGTGAAGCGTTTGCACCTAACTATGGCTACACCTTC. Translating it yields CASSEAFAPNYGYTF.

The chain uses TRBV19 and TRBJ2-2; D tentatively reads TRBD1 or TRBD2 (5 bases each). Trimming shortened V by 8 bases and J by 1 base, and 8 bases separated the two germline ends. The CDR3 spans 13 residues. CDR1 and CDR2 from the germline V gene are LNHDA and SQIVND (reference sequence). This CDR3 is CASGTVNTGELFF. CDR3 bases: TGTGCCAGTGGGACGGTGAACACCGGGGAGCTGTTTTTT. Together with reference TRBV19 and TRBJ2-2, the CDR3 gives the full variable domain: DGGITQSPKYLFRKEGQNVTLSCEQNLNHDAMYWYRQDPGQGLRLIYYSQIVNDFQKGDIAEGYSVSREKKESFPLTVTSAQKNPTAFYLCASGTVNTGELFFGEGSRLTVL.

The rearrangement links TRBV2 to TRBJ1-2; 7 nucleotides line up with TRBD1. The CDR3 consists of 14 residues. J lost 5 bases, V lost 3 bases, and 6 bases had no gene match. Germline CDR1 and CDR2: SNHLY and FYNNEI. This chain's CDR3 is CASSDRGTDYGYTF. CDR3 coding DNA: TGTGCCAGCAGTGATAGAGGGACAGATTATGGCTACACCTTC.

V gene TRBV5-1 combines with J gene TRBJ2-5; D may correspond to TRBD1 or TRBD2 (5 bases each). V lost 4 bases and J lost 4, with 11 bases in between. Germline V gene sequence: CDR1 SGHRS, CDR2 YFSETQ. The CDR3 is made up of 13 amino acids. CDR3 bases: TGCGCCAGCAGCAGGGACCTTCTAGAGACCCAGTACTTC. Protein sequence: CASSRDLLETQYF. Together with reference TRBV5-1 and TRBJ2-5, the CDR3 gives the full variable domain: KAGVTQTPRYLIKTRGQQVTLSCSPISGHRSVSWYQQTPGQGLQFLFEYFSETQRNKGNFPGRFSGRQFSNSRSEMNVSTLELGDSALYLCASSRDLLETQYFGPGTRLLVL.

On this clone: The sample contains more than one DNA sequence encoding this CDR3. The CDR3 nucleotides read TGTGCCAGCAGCGATGGGACTACGCCCTACGAGCAGTACTTC. Its translation: CASSDGTTPYEQYF. V is TRBV9 and J is TRBJ2-7, with 7 bases lining up with TRBD2. With V trimmed by 3 bases and J by 2 bases, 5 bases remained unmatched. The CDR3 runs to 14 residues. Germline V gene lookup returns CDR1 SGDLS and CDR2 YYNGEE. The complete variable domain, with remaining parts taken from reference TRBV9 and TRBJ2-7, reads DSGVTQTPKHLITATGQRVTLRCSPRSGDLSVYWYQQSLDQGLQFLIQYYNGEERAKGNILERFSAQQFPDLHSELNLSSLELGDSALYFCASSDGTTPYEQYFGPGTRLTVT.

This chain connects TRBV27 to TRBJ2-1; TRBD2 matches 13 bases. The CDR3 is made up of 16 amino acids. Germline CDR1 and CDR2: MNHEY and SMNVEV (reference sequence). V shed 5 bases, J shed 7 bases, and the junction held 8 bases outside the gene matches. In DNA form, the CDR3 reads TGTGCCAGCAGTCGCTCGGGACTAGCGGGATTAAATGAGCAGTTCTTC. It encodes CASSRSGLAGLNEQFF.

This clone was detected only once. V usage is TRBV7-8 and J usage is TRBJ2-3; D might be TRBD1 (5 bases). This CDR3 comprises 15 residues. Germline loops: CDR1 SGHVS, CDR2 FQNEAQ. V gave up 6 bases and J gave up 4 bases, with 17 bases separating them. CDR3: CASSKGAWSADTQYF. The CDR3 DNA reads TGTGCCAGCAGTAAAGGGGCCTGGAGCGCAGATACGCAGTATTTT.

The chain employs TRBV19 and TRBJ2-7; 8 nucleotides match TRBD2. CDR1 LNHDA and CDR2 SQIVND come from the germline V gene (reference sequence). The J segment lost 5 bases and the V segment lost 6 bases, leaving 9 bases of the junction unmatched. This CDR3 has 14 amino acids. The CDR3 loop is CASSQSGRKNEQYF. CDR3 sequence (DNA): TGTGCCAGTAGCCAGAGCGGGAGAAAGAACGAGCAGTACTTC.

As to this clone: Other DNA sequences of this sample code for an identical CDR3. The chain recombines TRBV7-2 with TRBJ1-5, with D perhaps matching TRBD1 (5 bases). In germline, CDR1 is SGHTA, CDR2 FQGNSA. The CDR3 runs 15 residues. V was clipped by 3 bases and J by 1 base, with 10 bases between them. The CDR3 here is CASSLVGDSNQPQHF. CDR3 bases: TGTGCCAGCAGCTTGGTAGGGGACAGCAATCAGCCCCAGCATTTT.

J is TRBJ1-2 and V is TRBV7-3; tentatively, D is TRBD1 (5 bases). The CDR3 spans 14 residues. V was cut by 5 bases and J by 4 bases, with 14 bases left in between. Germline CDR1 is SGHTA and CDR2 is FQGTGA. CDR3 loop: CASSPREGPYGYTF. CDR3 bases: TGTGCCAGCAGCCCCAGGGAGGGGCCCTATGGCTACACCTTC.

The genes are TRBV5-1 and TRBJ1-2; D is unclear. Per germline, CDR1 SGHRS and CDR2 YFSETQ. V dropped 0 bases and J dropped 8 bases, with 11 bases sitting between them. The CDR3 runs 13 residues. In nucleotides, the CDR3 is TGCGCCAGCAGCTTGGCTGGAGACCGGGGCTACACCTTC. Its translation: CASSLAGDRGYTF.

This sequence joins TRBV19 and TRBJ2-5; either TRBD1 or TRBD2 may supply D (6 bases each). The CDR3 contains 13 residues. From germline, CDR1 is LNHDA and CDR2 SQIVND (reference sequence). The germline V and J ends were trimmed by 8 bases and 5 bases, with 15 bases remaining between them. The CDR3 reads CASSGSGAETQYF. The CDR3 nucleotides are TGTGCCAGTTCGGGTTCGGGGGCCGAGACCCAGTACTTC.

A single count supports this clone. The gene calls are TRBV11-2 and TRBJ1-1, with a weak D call TRBD1 (5 bases). Germline assignment: CDR1 SGHAT and CDR2 FQNNGV. The CDR3 extends over 15 amino acids. With 5 bases removed from V and 2 bases from J, the gap between germline ends came to 15 bases. The CDR3: CASSLSWGKNTEAFF. For the CDR3, the DNA is TGTGCCAGCAGCCTCTCGTGGGGCAAAAACACTGAAGCTTTCTTT.

V is TRBV16 and J is TRBJ2-7; TRBD1 might be the D (6 bases). The CDR3 has 16 residues. Germline V gives CDR1 KGHSY, CDR2 FQNENV. V was pared by 1 base and J by 5 bases, with 18 bases between. Here the CDR3 reads CASSQYLGAAGHEQYF. The CDR3, as DNA: TGTGCCAGCAGCCAATACCTGGGGGCCGCTGGCCACGAGCAGTACTTC.

The chain couples TRBV28 to TRBJ2-1; 11 bases are shared with TRBD2. After removal of 9 bases from V and 15 bases from J, the junction contained 10 bases not matched to a gene. Germline V gives CDR1 MDHEN, CDR2 SYDVKM. CDR3 length: 12 amino acids. The CDR3 region is CASKLLAGEVFF. In nucleotides, the CDR3 is TGTGCCAGTAAATTACTAGCGGGAGAGGTGTTCTTC.

About this clone itself: Additional DNA sequences in this sample encode the identical CDR3. V and J are TRBV7-2 and TRBJ2-7; 13 bases align to TRBD2. The germline V gene has CDR1 SGHTA and CDR2 FQGNSA. V trimming: 5 bases; J trimming: 2 bases; junction bases outside the gene matches: 3. The CDR3 loop spans 15 amino acids. The CDR3 loop is CASSKGLAGTYEQYF. CDR3 DNA sequence: TGTGCCAGCAGCAAGGGACTAGCGGGGACCTACGAGCAGTACTTC.

The V call is TRBV6-1, the J call TRBJ2-7, with TRBD2 matching 10 bases. The V segment lost 5 bases and the J segment 3 bases; nucleotides outside the gene matches: 7. The CDR3 runs 15 residues. Germline CDR1 reads MNHNS; CDR2 reads SASEGT. The CDR3 loop is CASSPSGRALYEQYF. CDR3 nucleotide sequence: TGTGCCAGCAGTCCGAGCGGGAGGGCCCTCTACGAGCAGTACTTC.